The sequence of this TCR beta chain was determined in a study of tumor-infiltrating lymphocytes in primary liver carcinoma. Starting material for RNA and DNA co-extraction consisted of about 19-32 mg of unsorted bulk tissue. Regarding this clonotype: The antigen remains undetermined. The junction shows a germline mismatch at one end, possibly a read error.

Study outcomes and limitations: Found in all five tumor regions were only about 7-24% of top clones.

Starting from 500 ng of total RNA, TCR beta cDNA was produced with a primer in the constant region. Three-round nested multiplex PCR performed with slightly modified ARM-PCR produced the TCR beta libraries. MiXCR, applied by TCRdb to the multiplex PCR reads, yields one record per CDR3 protein. There are about 78,000 distinct CDR3 sequences in the sample; roughly two thirds occur only once, and roughly a quarter lies in the top ten. Sample: liver tumor tissue from sampling region 4. Subset meaning: tumor region T4, right-lateral pole. The TCR sequence derives from a man in his forties or fifties with primary liver carcinoma and hepatitis B virus infection.

In DNA, the CDR3 is TGTGCCAGCCGCTTTGATCGGGACAGGGACGGCGCCGGGGAGCTGTTTTTT. Amino acid sequence: CASRFDRDRDGAGELFF. The chain joins TRBV11-2 to TRBJ2-2; TRBD1 aligns across 9 bases. Germline CDR1 is SGHAT and CDR2 is FQNNGV. CDR3 length: 17 amino acids.